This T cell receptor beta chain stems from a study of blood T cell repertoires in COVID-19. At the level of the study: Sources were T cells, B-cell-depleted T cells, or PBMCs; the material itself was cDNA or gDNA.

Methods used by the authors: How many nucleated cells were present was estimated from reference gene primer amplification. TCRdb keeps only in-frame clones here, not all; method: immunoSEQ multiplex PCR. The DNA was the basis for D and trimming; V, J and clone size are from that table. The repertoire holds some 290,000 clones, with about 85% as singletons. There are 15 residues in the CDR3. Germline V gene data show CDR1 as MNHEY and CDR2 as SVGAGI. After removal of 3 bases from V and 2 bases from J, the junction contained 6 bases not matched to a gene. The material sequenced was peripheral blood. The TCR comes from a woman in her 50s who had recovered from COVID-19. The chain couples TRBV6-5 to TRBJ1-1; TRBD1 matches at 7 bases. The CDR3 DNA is TGTGCCAGCAGTTATAAACGACAGGGCAACACTGAAGCTTTCTTT. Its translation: CASSYKRQGNTEAFF.